Described below is a single T cell receptor (beta chain) sequence and its context. Its antigen is not yet known. It has no much larger one-base neighbor in the sample; base qualities were not kept. This sample is part of a study of T cell responses to AZD1222 COVID-19 vaccine (dated by TCRdb to about 2021). With regard to the full study: AZD1222 recipients with second doses at about 4 weeks or about 12 weeks were pooled, because spike-specific TCR depth and breadth did not differ between schedules. Trial participants were enrolled by age into 18-55, 56-69 and 70-plus year subgroups, with 148, 28 and 57 TCR-sequenced participants respectively. TCR sequencing was performed for about 250 trial participants, of whom roughly 200 were given two doses of AZD1222 and approximately 25 were given two doses of MenACWY control vaccine. Overall study outcomes, separate from this receptor: Reportedly, close to half of the unique spike-specific TCRs recognized epitopes lying outside the regions that are mutated in the B.1.351 and B.1.1.7 variants. The 56-69-year group was small, and its depth increase did not reach significance, likely because of low power. Conclusions about previously exposed vaccinees were limited because only six AZD1222 recipients were SARS-CoV-2 seropositive at baseline. A significant rise in spike-specific TCR breadth and depth was observed after two AZD1222 doses relative to day 0 and relative to MenACWY recipients. The vaccine-associated CD4 TCRs covered the entire spike protein, and the dominant responses fell in regions 160-218 and 743-854. Participants were mostly white British and included more females than males, and it was suggested by the authors that clonal diversity may have been underestimated. Because no samples from the day 14 peak response were available, repertoires could be characterized only after the peak T cell response.

Explained via the paper, the time point label denotes: baseline before first vaccination. Vaccinee samples were obtained from the UK trials COV001 and COV002, which included a single-blind randomized controlled phase 2/3 trial of AZD1222 (ChAdOx1 nCoV-19) in healthy adults. For TCRbeta chain sequencing, PBMC samples were collected from trial participants at day 0 and at day 28 after the second dose. The CDR3 regions of human TCRbeta chains were analyzed by immunosequencing. Per the authors' processing: Repertoire TCRs were checked for matches against a reference library of SARS-CoV-2-specific TCRs that had been generated using the MIRA antigen-specificity platform. Breadth was defined as the fraction of unique TCRs that were SARS-CoV-2-associated. Depth was defined as the fraction of total T cells that were SARS-CoV-2-associated. Using the MIRA data, each spike-specific TCR was mapped to the spike region that the TCR reacts to and placed in a CD4 or CD8 class. Log10-transformed breadth and depth values were compared by one-way ANOVA with Sidak's multiple comparisons tests. TCRdb re-hosts the immuneACCESS table, in-frame sequences only. Its copies lack some clones; in the studies checked, an unresolved V gene accounts for under half of them, and the cause for the rest is not known. D and trimming were read from the DNA, whereas the V and J calls and clone size are those reported in that table. For this sample there are some 28,000 clones; just under 80% appear just once. The ten top clones hold 4.5% to 7% of the sample.

The specimen was peripheral blood, collected on day 0 of AZD1222 vaccination. The sequence was collected from an adult in good health.

The DNA sequence is TGTGCCAGCAGCCAGGCTGGGACTAGCGGAATGTTTCCCGGGGAGCTGTTTTTT. Its translation reads: CASSQAGTSGMFPGELFF. The rearrangement joined TRBV7-8 to TRBJ2-2; 11 central bases correspond to TRBD2. From its cysteine to its phenylalanine, the CDR3 spans 18 amino acids. Only the CDR3 region is kept as DNA, spanning 54 bases read in frame from base 1. The germline V gene provides CDR1 SGHVS and CDR2 FQNEAQ. Trimmed from V: 5 bases; trimmed from J: 6 bases; junction bases lacking a gene match: 14.